A single sample gave rise to the 17 T cell receptor beta chains below, sequenced in a study of OX40 agonist ivuxolimab in advanced cancers. Method: immunoSEQ multiplex PCR; TCRdb's copy keeps in-frame clones and lacks some. The sample holds roughly 86,000 clones; more than 90% are singletons and the top ten take approximately 0.7%. This specimen consisted of CD4+ or CD8+ T cells sorted from blood, obtained in a trial of the OX40 agonist ivuxolimab. All receptors derive from an adult with an advanced solid tumor such as melanoma, head and neck, liver or kidney cancer.

The chain has TRBV11-3 and TRBJ2-3; the match to TRBD2 covers 9 bases. Per the germline V gene, CDR1 is SGHNT and CDR2 is YENEEA. Germline trimming cut 7 bases from V and 6 bases from J; bases unmatched to any gene: 14. This CDR3 has 16 residues. The CDR3 DNA follows: TGTGCCAGCACCCCCGGTCGCGGGAGGGCCCGTGATACGCAGTATTTT. This sequence encodes CASTPGRGRARDTQYF.

The chain uses TRBV27 and TRBJ2-7; the match to TRBD2 covers 13 bases. The germline gives CDR1 MNHEY, CDR2 SMNVEV (reference sequence). The CDR3 is 20 amino acids. The junction had 14 bases not matched to a gene; V was cut back by 2 bases and J by 1 base. As DNA, the CDR3 is TGTGCCAGCAGTTTACGCGGGACTAGCGGGACCTTAGGCCATTCCTACGAGCAGTACTTC. Translation: CASSLRGTSGTLGHSYEQYF.

This clone appeared once. This chain joins TRBV6-5 and TRBJ2-7; 8 bases are shared with TRBD2. J lost 2 bases, V lost 0 bases, and 3 bases had no gene match. The CDR3 has 15 residues. Germline CDR1 is MNHEY and CDR2 is SVGAGI. CDR3 nucleotide sequence: TGTGCCAGCAGTTACTCCAGGACTAGCCCCTACGAGCAGTACTTC. Translating it yields CASSYSRTSPYEQYF.

The chain joins TRBV7-6 to TRBJ2-4; D may correspond to TRBD1 or TRBD2 (5 bases each). Between the trimmed V and J ends, which lost 6 bases and 2 bases, there was a span of 14 bases. This CDR3 contains 15 residues. From germline, CDR1 is SGHVS and CDR2 FNYEAQ. This CDR3 reads CASSLGGTTKNIQYF. The DNA for the CDR3 is TGTGCCAGCAGTCTAGGTGGGACCACCAAAAACATTCAGTACTTC.

The chain couples TRBV6-4 to TRBJ2-1; 10 positions match TRBD2. Germline-derived CDR1 and CDR2 are MRHNA and SNTAGT. CDR3 length equals 16 residues. Trimming took 4 bases from V and 6 from J; bases not matched to a gene: 9. CDR3 coding DNA: TGTGCCAGCAGTGCAGAAGCGGGAGGGGGTTTCAATGAGCAGTTCTTC. This translates into CASSAEAGGGFNEQFF.

The rearrangement uses TRBV7-3 and TRBJ2-3; D gene unclear. V lost 3 bases to trimming and J lost 0 bases, with 1 base between them. The length of the CDR3 is 12 residues. CDR1 SGHTA and CDR2 FQGTGA come from the germline V gene. The CDR3 DNA reads as TGTGCCAGCAGCTTTAGCACAGATACGCAGTATTTT. It codes for CASSFSTDTQYF.

This clone was seen a single time. This chain connects TRBV18 to TRBJ2-7, with D tentatively TRBD1 (5 bases). This CDR3 contains 12 residues. Germline assignment: CDR1 KGHSH and CDR2 LQKENI. Trimming shortened V by 7 bases and J by 6 bases, and 13 bases separated the two germline ends. The chain's CDR3 is CASCQKGAEQYF. The CDR3 DNA sequence: TGTGCCAGCTGCCAGAAAGGGGCCGAGCAGTACTTC.

V gene TRBV4-3 combines with J gene TRBJ2-7; D possibly corresponds to TRBD1 (6 bases). This CDR3 is 12 amino acids long. The V and J ends lost 8 bases and 6 bases respectively, with 14 bases between them. Germline-derived CDR1 and CDR2 are LGHNA and YSLEER. CDR3 bases: TGCGCCAGCGCCAAGACAGGTCCCGAGCAGTACTTC. Amino acid sequence: CASAKTGPEQYF.

This chain connects TRBV11-3 to TRBJ2-7, with 7 bases identical to TRBD2. The CDR3 runs 14 residues. Per the germline V gene, CDR1 is SGHNT and CDR2 is YENEEA. V gave up 2 bases and J gave up 6 bases; unmatched junction bases: 7. The CDR3 region is CASSLIAGASEQYF. The CDR3 DNA follows: TGTGCCAGCAGCTTAATTGCGGGAGCCTCCGAGCAGTACTTC.

The rearrangement uses TRBV6-5 and TRBJ2-2; D perhaps matches TRBD2 (6 bases). The ends were cut back, 4 bases at V and 6 bases at J, with 15 bases in the middle. The CDR3 has 15 residues. From germline, CDR1 is MNHEY and CDR2 SVGAGI. CDR3 DNA sequence: TGTGCCAGCAGTTTTGGGGGGTGGGGCTCCGGGGAGCTGTTTTTT. It is translated as CASSFGGWGSGELFF.

This chain links TRBV7-2 with TRBJ2-2; tentative D call: TRBD2 (5 bases). This CDR3 has 17 residues. The ends were cut back, 0 bases at V and 5 bases at J, with 16 bases in the middle. Germline V gene lookup returns CDR1 SGHTA and CDR2 FQGNSA. The CDR3 region is CASSLAAYRRGTGELFF. CDR3 DNA sequence: TGTGCCAGCAGCTTAGCAGCCTACCGGCGAGGGACCGGGGAGCTGTTTTTT.

This clone was seen a handful of times. One end of the junction is discordant with germline, which a read error may explain. The rearrangement joins TRBV7-9 to TRBJ2-7; possible D gene TRBD2, 6 bases. CDR3 size: 11 residues. In germline, CDR1 is SEHNR, CDR2 FQNEAQ (reference sequence). CDR3 amino acids: CASSSTISGVF. As DNA, the CDR3 is TGTGCCAGCAGCTCAACTATTTCGGGGGTATTC. The entire variable domain, with the rest obtained from reference TRBV7-9 and TRBJ2-7, is as follows: DTGVSQNPRHKITKRGQNVTFRCDPISEHNRLYWYRQTLGQGPEFLTYFQNEAQLEKSRLLSDRFSAERPKGSFSTLEIQRTEQGDSAMYLCASSSTISGVFGPGTRLTVT.

The V and J genes are TRBV4-2 and TRBJ2-7; 11 positions match TRBD2. Germline CDR1 and CDR2: LGHNA and YNFKEQ. Trimming at V came to 6 bases and at J to 2 bases, leaving 6 bases not matched to a gene. The CDR3 totals 15 residues. Written as DNA, the CDR3 is TGTGCCAGCAGGATTGGGACTAGCGGCGCCTACGAGCAGTACTTC. Protein product: CASRIGTSGAYEQYF.

This clone was observed a single time. J is TRBJ1-5 and V is TRBV6-6; no firm D call. CDR3 length: 13 residues. Trimming cost V 5 bases and J 9 bases, with 14 bases left between them. From germline, CDR1 is MNHNY and CDR2 SVGAGI (reference sequence). In DNA, the CDR3 is TGTGCCAGCAGTCGCCTAGGAGGAGGGCCCCAGCATTTT. This sequence encodes CASSRLGGGPQHF.

This chain links TRBV6-6 with TRBJ2-3; D ambiguous. The CDR3 covers 12 residues. Germline lookup yields CDR1 MNHNY and CDR2 SVGAGI (reference sequence). Trimming took 2 bases from V and 5 from J, leaving 5 bases between them. In nucleotides, the CDR3 is TGTGCCAGCAGTTACGTTCTAGATACGCAGTATTTT. It specifies CASSYVLDTQYF.

V and J are TRBV7-3 and TRBJ2-2; the match to TRBD1 covers 7 bases. CDR3 length: 16 amino acids. Trimming took 5 bases from V and 7 from J; bases not matched to a gene: 13. CDR1 is SGHTA, CDR2 FQGTGA, per germline. CDR3: CASSRLGPSGGGELFF. The DNA of the CDR3 is TGTGCCAGCAGCCGCCTGGGACCATCAGGGGGCGGGGAGCTGTTTTTT.

This clone was seen a few times. The chain uses TRBV28 and TRBJ1-1, with no clear D. Between the trimmed V and J ends, which lost 6 bases and 0 bases, there was a span of 11 bases. The CDR3 consists of 14 residues. Germline CDR1 and CDR2: MDHEN and SYDVKM. The CDR3 region has the DNA TGTGCCAGCAGCTCCGGACGGTTGAACACTGAAGCTTTCTTT. Protein product: CASSSGRLNTEAFF.